This T cell receptor (beta chain) was sequenced in a study of OX40 agonist ivuxolimab in advanced cancers. Assay used: immunoSEQ multiplex PCR; TCRdb lists only in-frame clones, some missing. Among around 50,000 clones, more than 80% were seen once, and the ten largest hold 0.75%. V was pared by 4 bases and J by 5 bases, with 9 bases of the junction left unmatched. The CDR3 spans 15 residues. In germline, CDR1 is MGHRA, CDR2 YSYEKL. For this clone: The target antigen is unknown.

Study-level results: Undetermined was the antigen specificity of the expanded peripheral T cells.

The V gene is TRBV4-1, the J gene TRBJ1-2; 8 nucleotides line up with TRBD1. Specimen: CD4+ or CD8+ T cells sorted from blood, collected in a trial of the OX40 agonist ivuxolimab. This receptor was obtained from an adult with an advanced solid tumor such as melanoma, head and neck, liver or kidney cancer. The CDR3 DNA reads as TGCGCCAGCAGCCCGGGACAGGCCGTCAGGTATGGCTACACCTTC. It specifies CASSPGQAVRYGYTF.